This T cell receptor beta chain comes out of a study of T cells after yellow fever vaccination. Overall study: SMART-Seq v4 Ultra Low Input prepared libraries from low-cell fractions.

5'RACE template switching added a universal primer site and UMIs to TCR cDNA. TCRdb ran MiXCR on the 5' RACE reads and lists one entry per CDR3 protein. The top ten clones hold 20% to 25% of a sample with about 340,000 distinct CDR3 sequences, 4% of them seen once. J was trimmed by 7 bases and V by 8 bases; bases with no gene match: 7. Germline CDR1 is MNHEY and CDR2 is SMNVEV (reference sequence). The CDR3 contains 13 residues. This clonotype was detected many times. Its antigen is undetermined. Whole-study results and caveats: Weaker in magnitude, the secondary response showed a faster peak on day 5 versus 15. The booster saw the reappearance of most primary-vaccination clones (roughly 95% CD4, 80% to 90% CD8).

Here the sequenced sample was PBMCs, taken 5 days after the yellow fever booster vaccination. The chain carries TRBV27 and TRBJ1-5; TRBD1 agrees at 8 bases. This receptor was identified in a man between 18 and 29 years old who received the YFV17D yellow fever vaccine. The DNA of the CDR3 is TGTGCCAGCGCGGGACAGGCTTACCAGCCCCAGCATTTT. Residues: CASAGQAYQPQHF.